The entry that follows covers one TCR beta chain sequence. This specimen belongs to a study of blood T cell repertoires in COVID-19. On the study more broadly: Acute and convalescent COVID-19 specimens originated in the United States, Italy and Spain. T cells, B-cell-depleted T cells, or PBMCs supplied cDNA or gDNA.

Methods used by the authors: Amplification of reference gene primers provided the estimated nucleated cell counts. The assay was immunoSEQ multiplex PCR, and TCRdb's table has in-frame clones only and misses some. V, J and clone size were drawn from that table, and D and trimming were deduced from the DNA. The repertoire includes a few hundred thousand clones, about 83% of them detected once, and approximately 1.3% sits in the top ten. CDR1 is SNHLY, CDR2 FYNNEI, per germline. The ends were cut back, 6 bases at V and 9 bases at J, with 15 bases in the middle. This CDR3 region has 13 residues. The sequence was collected from a woman aged 45-59 years with acute or convalescent COVID-19. Sequenced input: peripheral blood. The rearrangement joins TRBV2 to TRBJ2-1, with a possible D match to TRBD1 (5 bases). The CDR3 bases are TGTGCCAGCAGCCGAAACAGGCAGGTTGAGCAGTTCTTC. This gives the protein CASSRNRQVEQFF.